This entry lists 7 T cell receptor beta chains sequenced from one sample in a study of blood T cell repertoires in COVID-19. Using immunoSEQ multiplex PCR, the repertoire was profiled, and TCRdb retains in-frame clones only, with some absent. In the table there are more than 85,000 clones, about 88% of which are singletons. The sample consisted of peripheral blood. The receptor set was obtained from a woman aged 55-69 years with acute or convalescent COVID-19.

This chain connects TRBV9 to TRBJ1-1; D call uncertain. V was cut by 3 bases and J by 1 base, with 10 bases left in between. This CDR3 spans 14 amino acids. CDR1 is SGDLS, CDR2 YYNGEE, per germline. The CDR3 region is CASSDLRENTEAFF. The DNA for the CDR3 is TGTGCCAGCAGCGACCTACGGGAGAACACTGAAGCTTTCTTT.

This clone was picked up one time. The V and J genes are TRBV10-3 and TRBJ2-7; D not certain. V dropped 4 bases and J dropped 1 base, with 11 bases sitting between them. The length of the CDR3 is 14 residues. The germline CDR1 and CDR2 sequences are ENHRY and SYGVKD. For the CDR3, the DNA is TGTGCCATCAGTGGGATCTCGGGTTCCTACGAGCAGTACTTC. This gives the protein CAISGISGSYEQYF.

The J gene is TRBJ2-6, the V gene TRBV5-1; 9 bases line up with TRBD1. With V trimmed by 4 bases and J by 2 bases, 4 bases remained unmatched. Germline-derived CDR1 and CDR2 are SGHRS and YFSETQ. This CDR3 contains 16 residues. CDR3 nucleotide sequence: TGCGCCAGCAGCCCAACAGGGGGCGCTGGGGCCAACGTCCTGACTTTC. Encoded protein: CASSPTGGAGANVLTF.

The chain employs TRBV5-6 and TRBJ2-1; D perhaps matches TRBD2 (7 bases). This CDR3 comprises 16 residues. The V end lost 4 bases, the J end lost 7 bases, and 21 bases lay between the germline ends. Germline V CDR1 and CDR2: SGHDT, YYEEEE. In DNA form, the CDR3 reads TGTGCCAGCAGCCCCCCAGCGGGTAGGGGGGGGAATGAGCAGTTCTTC. This translates into CASSPPAGRGGNEQFF.

This clone qualifies as medium-sized. The V gene is TRBV28, the J gene TRBJ1-4; TRBD1 matches 7 bases. The germline V gene has CDR1 MDHEN and CDR2 SYDVKM. The CDR3 length is 17 residues. Losses at the gene ends were 5 bases for V and 5 bases for J; bases not matched to a gene: 14. Written as DNA, the CDR3 is TGTGCCAGCAGTACCTCCGACCCAGGGGGTATCAATGAAAAACTGTTTTTT. Translating it yields CASSTSDPGGINEKLFF. Complete variable domain (other parts from reference TRBV28 and TRBJ1-4): DVKVTQSSRYLVKRTGEKVFLECVQDMDHENMFWYRQDPGLGLRLIYFSYDVKMKEKGDIPEGYSVSREKKERFSLILESASTNQTSMYLCASSTSDPGGINEKLFFGSGTQLSVL.

This chain connects TRBV6-2 or TRBV6-3 to TRBJ2-1; D might be TRBD2 (5 bases). Germline CDR1 is MNHEY and CDR2 is SVGEGT. With 3 bases removed from V and 7 bases from J, the gap between germline ends came to 13 bases. The CDR3 length is 14 residues. CDR3 nucleotide sequence: TGTGCCAGCAGTTATTGGCCATCGGGAAATGAGCAGTTCTTC. This sequence encodes CASSYWPSGNEQFF.

The rearrangement uses TRBV28 and TRBJ1-4, with D unclear. V was pared by 6 bases and J by 8 bases, with 7 bases between. The CDR3 runs 11 residues. Per the germline V gene, CDR1 is MDHEN and CDR2 is SYDVKM. CDR3 DNA sequence: TGTGCCAGCAGGTCACAAGAAAAACTGTTTTTT. Its translation: CASRSQEKLFF.